One TCR beta chain is described in this entry. This entry belongs to a study of shared clonotypes between healthy human individuals. Repertoires were generated with immunoSEQ multiplex PCR, while TCRdb's copy carries only in-frame clones and drops some. The repertoire consists of about 2 million clones, with less than 95% occurring once and the leading ten covering 0.85% to 1.3%. CD45RO-negative cells were positively selected for CCR7, leaving out terminally differentiated effector memory CD45RA+ cells. The CDR3 is made up of 14 amino acids. Germline loops: CDR1 SGHTA, CDR2 FQGNSA. Trimming removed 0 bases at V and 6 bases at J, with 9 bases between.

This chain uses TRBV7-2 with TRBJ2-1; the D gene is possibly TRBD1 (5 bases). The sequenced sample consisted of naive CD8+ T cells sorted from blood. This clonotype was sampled from a young man in good health. The CDR3 sequence: CASSLAPGRNEQFF. As DNA, the CDR3 is TGTGCCAGCAGCTTAGCGCCAGGGCGCAATGAGCAGTTCTTC.